Below, 26 T cell receptor beta chains from the same sample are listed, as sequenced in a study of T cells in Graves' hyperthyroidism and ophthalmopathy. RNA transcripts yielded amplified TCR beta CDR3 regions. Carried out on the TCR CDR3, a first-round RT-PCR used the HTBI primer set. TCRdb fed the multiplex PCR reads into MiXCR, producing one record per CDR3 protein. The repertoire has 450,000 to 600,000 distinct CDR3 sequences, 14% of them found once; the top ten carry about 14%. The sequenced sample consisted of blood. These receptors were collected from a woman in her 40s with Graves' hyperthyroidism.

This clonotype has at least ten counts. The chain couples TRBV18 to TRBJ1-1, with D tentatively TRBD1 (5 bases). Germline values: CDR1 KGHSH, CDR2 LQKENI. The CDR3 is made up of 12 amino acids. V lost 6 bases and J 3 bases, leaving 8 bases between the germline ends. CDR3 loop: CASSIRDTEAFF. The CDR3, as DNA: TGTGCCAGCTCCATCAGGGACACTGAAGCTTTCTTT.

This clonotype was counted at least ten times. The chain joins TRBV28 to TRBJ2-5; 10 positions match TRBD1. Per germline, CDR1 MDHEN and CDR2 SYDVKM. The V and J ends lost 6 bases and 4 bases, in that order; junction bases with no gene match: 8. The CDR3 loop spans 15 amino acids. The CDR3 DNA reads TGTGCCAGCAGCTCCGGGACAGGGGCAAGAGAGACCCAGTACTTC. This encodes CASSSGTGARETQYF.

This clonotype was counted only a few times. This sequence joins TRBV10-2 and TRBJ2-1; D call uncertain. The V gene's germline CDR1 is WSHSY and CDR2 SAAADI. The CDR3 consists of 12 residues. V lost 3 bases and J lost 8, with 8 bases in between. In nucleotides, the CDR3 is TGCGCCAGCAGTGACGGGCCCCATGAGCAGTTCTTC. It codes for CASSDGPHEQFF.

As DNA, the CDR3 is TGCGCCAGCAGCCGCGGACAGGGCGTGACCGGGGAGCTGTTTTTT. Residues: CASSRGQGVTGELFF. The chain has TRBV5-1 and TRBJ2-2, with 8 bases aligning to TRBD1. Germline V gene lookup returns CDR1 SGHRS and CDR2 YFSETQ. This CDR3 spans 15 amino acids. V shed 4 bases, J shed 5 bases, and the junction held 7 bases outside the gene matches.

This clonotype was recorded at least ten times. The chain combines TRBV18 with TRBJ2-5; 7 bases are shared with TRBD1. CDR3 length equals 14 residues. Germline CDR1 KGHSH, CDR2 LQKENI. The V gene end was trimmed by 6 bases and the J gene end by 3 bases; junction bases not matched to a gene: 7. The CDR3 spells CASSLPGTEETQYF. The CDR3 DNA is TGTGCCAGCTCGTTACCCGGGACAGAAGAGACCCAGTACTTC.

This clonotype was observed a handful of times. V is TRBV27 and J is TRBJ2-7; 9 nucleotides line up with TRBD2. Trimming took 3 bases from V and 0 from J; bases not matched to a gene: 6. Germline V CDR1 and CDR2: MNHEY, SMNVEV (reference sequence). This CDR3 is built from 16 residues. CDR3 coding DNA: TGTGCCAGCAGTTTGGCTAGCGGGACCGTCTCCTACGAGCAGTACTTC. The encoded protein is CASSLASGTVSYEQYF.

This clonotype was seen ten or more times. The chain has TRBV28 and TRBJ1-2, with D hard to call. The CDR3 is made up of 14 amino acids. With 2 bases removed from V and 6 bases from J, the gap between germline ends came to 13 bases. Germline V gene lookup returns CDR1 MDHEN and CDR2 SYDVKM. The CDR3 here is CASSLQSYRHGYTF. CDR3 in DNA: TGTGCCAGCAGTTTACAGTCTTATCGACATGGCTACACCTTC.

This clonotype was seen ten or more times. The chain uses TRBV6-1 and TRBJ1-1; TRBD1 is a possible D gene (5 bases). The V and J ends lost 0 bases and 0 bases respectively, with 8 bases between them. The CDR3 has 15 residues. Looked up from germline, CDR1 is MNHNS and CDR2 is SASEGT. The CDR3 region is CASSEARGLNTEAFF. In nucleotides, the CDR3 is TGTGCCAGCAGTGAAGCCCGGGGCCTGAACACTGAAGCTTTCTTT.

This clonotype has at least ten counts. The V gene is TRBV12-3 or TRBV12-4, the J gene TRBJ2-7; 9 bases fit TRBD1. The V gene end was trimmed by 6 bases and the J gene end by 2 bases; junction bases not matched to a gene: 8. The CDR3 sequence is 15 residues long. DNA for the CDR3: TGTGCCAGCAGCGATTCCGGGACAGGGACCTACGAGCAGTACTTC. It codes for CASSDSGTGTYEQYF.

The table lists this clonotype with a few counts. The CDR3 nucleotides are TGTGCCACCAGTGATTTTGGCGGGTTCTACAATGAGCAGTTCTTC. Amino acids: CATSDFGGFYNEQFF. This rearrangement joins TRBV24-1 to TRBJ2-1; tentatively, D is TRBD2 (5 bases). The V gene's germline CDR1 is KGHDR and CDR2 SFDVKD. Deletions cut 1 base from V and 3 bases from J, with 9 bases between. The CDR3 runs 15 residues.

This clonotype was observed at least ten times. The chain employs TRBV6-2 or TRBV6-3 and TRBJ2-2; no clear D. CDR1 and CDR2 (germline): MNHEY, SVGEGT. V lost 1 base and J 0 bases, leaving 9 bases between the germline ends. The CDR3 totals 16 residues. In DNA, the CDR3 is TGTGCCAGCAGTTACTTCCGCAGGACGAACACCGGGGAGCTGTTTTTT. It translates to CASSYFRRTNTGELFF.

The chain has TRBV19 and TRBJ1-2; 7 bases are a match to TRBD1. J was trimmed by 1 base and V by 3 bases; bases with no gene match: 5. The CDR3 has 15 amino acids. The germline CDR1 and CDR2 sequences are LNHDA and SQIVND (reference sequence). CDR3 nucleotides: TGTGCCAGTAGTATGTCGACAGGGAATAACTATGGCTACACCTTC. This codes for CASSMSTGNNYGYTF. The complete variable domain, with remaining parts taken from reference TRBV19 and TRBJ1-2, reads DGGITQSPKYLFRKEGQNVTLSCEQNLNHDAMYWYRQDPGQGLRLIYYSQIVNDFQKGDIAEGYSVSREKKESFPLTVTSAQKNPTAFYLCASSMSTGNNYGYTFGSGTRLTVV.

The rearrangement joins TRBV9 to TRBJ2-4; perhaps TRBD2 as D (6 bases). Germline lookup yields CDR1 SGDLS and CDR2 YYNGEE. Trimming took 4 bases from V and 6 from J, leaving 14 bases between them. The CDR3 consists of 14 residues. The CDR3 nucleotides read TGTGCCAGCAGCCCGGCCGGGAGCGCAAACATTCAGTACTTC. It encodes CASSPAGSANIQYF.

This clonotype was seen at least ten times. V gene TRBV2 combines with J gene TRBJ1-4; 7 bases match TRBD1. The germline gives CDR1 SNHLY, CDR2 FYNNEI. With 6 bases clipped from V and 8 bases from J, the junction kept 12 bases outside the gene matches. This CDR3 has 15 amino acids. The DNA for the CDR3 is TGTGCCAGCAGGGCACAGGGGTCAAAGAGAGAAAAACTGTTTTTT. It yields the protein CASRAQGSKREKLFF.

J is TRBJ2-7 and V is TRBV6-1; TRBD1 matches at 9 bases. This CDR3 comprises 14 residues. Germline values: CDR1 MNHNS, CDR2 SASEGT. V lost 9 bases and J lost 5; bases outside the gene matches: 11. CDR3 bases: TGTGCCAGTAATTCCGGGACAGGGAGTCACGAGCAGTACTTC. This gives the protein CASNSGTGSHEQYF.

A few counts support this clonotype. The rearrangement joins TRBV28 to TRBJ1-3; D ambiguous. Deletions cut 3 bases from V and 0 bases from J, with 6 bases between. Germline CDR1 MDHEN, CDR2 SYDVKM. The CDR3 runs 14 residues. The CDR3 loop is CASSLIYSGNTIYF. Written as DNA, the CDR3 is TGTGCCAGCAGTTTGATTTACTCTGGAAACACCATATATTTT.

This clonotype was observed at least ten times. The CDR3 is CASSQDRQNTEAFF. CDR3 coding DNA: TGTGCCAGCAGCCAAGACCGACAAAACACTGAAGCTTTCTTT. The chain couples TRBV3-1 to TRBJ1-1; D remains unclear. The V and J ends lost 0 bases and 2 bases respectively, with 7 bases between them. There are 14 residues in the CDR3. Germline assignment: CDR1 LGHDT and CDR2 YNNKEL (reference sequence).

The chain uses TRBV9 and TRBJ1-2; tentative D call: TRBD1 (5 bases). Deletions cut 8 bases from V and 4 bases from J, with 12 bases between. In germline, CDR1 is SGDLS, CDR2 YYNGEE. The CDR3 length is 12 residues. Here the CDR3 reads CASLGESYGYTF. CDR3 in DNA: TGTGCCAGTTTGGGGGAAAGCTATGGCTACACCTTC.

This rearrangement joins TRBV4-1 to TRBJ2-7, with D perhaps TRBD1 (6 bases). Germline CDR1 is MGHRA and CDR2 is YSYEKL. CDR3 size: 15 residues. Trimming shortened V by 0 bases and J by 5 bases, and 14 bases separated the two germline ends. The chain's CDR3 is CASSQDGGRGHEQYF. The DNA for the CDR3 is TGCGCCAGCAGCCAAGATGGAGGCAGGGGACACGAGCAGTACTTC.

The rearrangement links TRBV6-1 to TRBJ2-7; a possible D gene is TRBD1 (5 bases). Trimming left V 4 bases short and J 3 bases short, with 10 bases between. Germline loops: CDR1 MNHNS, CDR2 SASEGT. The CDR3 sequence is 13 residues long. The CDR3 here is CASSAREGYEQYF. The CDR3, as DNA: TGTGCCAGCAGTGCCAGGGAAGGCTACGAGCAGTACTTC.

The table lists this clonotype with many counts. The V call is TRBV15, the J call TRBJ2-5, with 8 bases lining up with TRBD1. V lost 4 bases to trimming and J lost 4 bases; unmatched junction nucleotides: 8. Germline V gives CDR1 LNHNV, CDR2 YYDKDF (reference sequence). The CDR3 is made up of 15 amino acids. CDR3 region: CATSKRQGTGETQYF. DNA for the CDR3: TGTGCCACCAGCAAAAGACAGGGGACGGGAGAGACCCAGTACTTC.

This clonotype was picked up one time. This chain links TRBV19 with TRBJ1-1, with TRBD1 as a possible D gene (6 bases). The CDR3 spans 13 residues. Trimming shortened V by 10 bases and J by 4 bases, and 16 bases separated the two germline ends. Germline CDR1 is LNHDA and CDR2 is SQIVND (reference sequence). This CDR3 is CAISEVGGTEAFF. The CDR3 DNA reads TGTGCCATATCGGAGGTAGGGGGCACTGAAGCTTTCTTT.

This clonotype was seen at least ten times. The rearrangement joins TRBV12-3 or TRBV12-4 to TRBJ1-2; D not resolved. The germline V and J ends were trimmed by 6 bases and 4 bases, with 6 bases remaining between them. CDR3 size: 11 residues. CDR3 DNA sequence: TGTGCCAGCAGGAGGGTCTATGGCTACACCTTC. Translated, it gives CASRRVYGYTF.

This clonotype came up many times. This chain links TRBV7-8 with TRBJ2-7, with TRBD1 matching 7 bases. The CDR3 length is 15 residues. Looked up from germline, CDR1 is SGHVS and CDR2 is FQNEAQ. V gave up 2 bases and J gave up 3 bases; unmatched junction bases: 7. The CDR3 is CASSLRDSLYYEQYF. DNA for the CDR3: TGTGCCAGCAGCTTAAGGGACAGCCTTTACTACGAGCAGTACTTC. The full variable domain, completed using reference TRBV7-8 and TRBJ2-7, is GAGVSQSPRYKVAKRGQDVALRCDPISGHVSLFWYQQALGQGPEFLTYFQNEAQLDKSGLPSDRFFAERPEGSVSTLKIQRTQQEDSAVYLCASSLRDSLYYEQYFGPGTRLTVT.

This rearrangement joins TRBV14 to TRBJ2-1, with 11 nucleotides matching TRBD2. Germline V gene lookup returns CDR1 SGHDN and CDR2 FVKESK. The CDR3 is 17 amino acids. With V trimmed by 5 bases and J by 9 bases, 15 bases remained unmatched. The CDR3 DNA sequence: TGTGCCAGCAGCACAAAGTGGGGACTAGCGGCTTTAGGTGAGCAGTTCTTC. Translation: CASSTKWGLAALGEQFF.

This clonotype was observed at least ten times. This chain connects TRBV3-1 to TRBJ1-2; possible D gene TRBD1, 6 bases. Germline V gene data show CDR1 as LGHDT and CDR2 as YNNKEL (reference sequence). Trimming cost V 5 bases and J 6 bases, with 13 bases left between them. This CDR3 is built from 13 residues. The CDR3 loop reads CASSGTGSNGYTF. The CDR3 DNA is TGTGCCAGCAGCGGAACAGGGTCTAATGGCTACACCTTC. Drawing the rest from reference TRBV3-1 and TRBJ1-2, the complete variable domain is DTAVSQTPKYLVTQMGNDKSIKCEQNLGHDTMYWYKQDSKKFLKIMFSYNNKELIINETVPNRFSPKSPDKAHLNLHINSLELGDSAVYFCASSGTGSNGYTFGSGTRLTVV.